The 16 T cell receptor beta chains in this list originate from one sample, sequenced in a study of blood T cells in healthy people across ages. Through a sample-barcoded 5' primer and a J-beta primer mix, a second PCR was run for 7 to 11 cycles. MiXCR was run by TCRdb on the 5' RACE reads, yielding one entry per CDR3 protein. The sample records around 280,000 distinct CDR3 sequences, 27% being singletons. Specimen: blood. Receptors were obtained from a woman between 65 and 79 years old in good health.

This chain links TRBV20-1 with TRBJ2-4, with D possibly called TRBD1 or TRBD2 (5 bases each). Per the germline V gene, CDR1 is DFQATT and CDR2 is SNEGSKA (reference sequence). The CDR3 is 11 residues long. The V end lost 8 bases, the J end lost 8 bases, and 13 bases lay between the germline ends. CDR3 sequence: CSILGTDIQYF. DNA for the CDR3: TGCAGTATACTGGGGACGGACATTCAGTACTTC.

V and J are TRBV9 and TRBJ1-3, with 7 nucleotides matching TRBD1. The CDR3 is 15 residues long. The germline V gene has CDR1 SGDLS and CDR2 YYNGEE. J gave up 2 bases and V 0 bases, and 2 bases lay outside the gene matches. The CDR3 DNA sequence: TGTGCCAGCAGCGTAGAGGGGACAGCTGGAAACACCATATATTTT. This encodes CASSVEGTAGNTIYF.

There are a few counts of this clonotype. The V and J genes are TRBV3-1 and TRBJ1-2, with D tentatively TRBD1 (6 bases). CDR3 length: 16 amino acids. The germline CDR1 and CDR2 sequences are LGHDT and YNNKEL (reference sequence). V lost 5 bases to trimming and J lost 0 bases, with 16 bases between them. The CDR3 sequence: CASSETAGAANYGYTF. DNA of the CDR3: TGTGCCAGCAGCGAAACGGCGGGGGCCGCTAACTATGGCTACACCTTC.

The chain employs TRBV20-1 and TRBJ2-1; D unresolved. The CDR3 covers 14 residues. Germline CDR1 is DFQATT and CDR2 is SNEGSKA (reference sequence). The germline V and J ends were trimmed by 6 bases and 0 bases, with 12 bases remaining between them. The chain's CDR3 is CSARLIGSYNEQFF. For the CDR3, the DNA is TGCAGTGCCCGCCTCATCGGCTCCTACAATGAGCAGTTCTTC.

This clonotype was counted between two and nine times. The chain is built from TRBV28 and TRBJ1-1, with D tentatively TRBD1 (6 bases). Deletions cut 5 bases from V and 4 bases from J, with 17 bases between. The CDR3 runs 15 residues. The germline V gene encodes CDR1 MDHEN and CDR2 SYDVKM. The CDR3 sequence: CASSPSRTASTEAFF. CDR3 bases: TGTGCCAGCAGTCCTTCAAGGACAGCCTCCACTGAAGCTTTCTTT.

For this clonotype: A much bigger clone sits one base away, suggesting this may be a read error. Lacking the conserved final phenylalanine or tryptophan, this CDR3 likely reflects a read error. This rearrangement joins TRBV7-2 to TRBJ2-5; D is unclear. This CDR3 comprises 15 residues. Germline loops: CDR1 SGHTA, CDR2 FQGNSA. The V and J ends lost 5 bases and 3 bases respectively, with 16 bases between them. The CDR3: CASSLPPGDKETQYL. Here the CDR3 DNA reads TGTGCCAGCAGCCTCCCTCCTGGCGATAAAGAGACCCAGTACCTC.

CDR3 region: CASSNHLAGVGGTQYF. Written as DNA, the CDR3 is TGTGCCAGCAGCAACCATTTAGCGGGAGTTGGGGGGACCCAGTACTTC. J is TRBJ2-5 and V is TRBV3-1; 9 bases are a match to TRBD2. V shed 5 bases, J shed 7 bases, and the junction held 14 bases outside the gene matches. The germline gives CDR1 LGHDT, CDR2 YNNKEL (reference sequence). The CDR3 is 16 residues long.

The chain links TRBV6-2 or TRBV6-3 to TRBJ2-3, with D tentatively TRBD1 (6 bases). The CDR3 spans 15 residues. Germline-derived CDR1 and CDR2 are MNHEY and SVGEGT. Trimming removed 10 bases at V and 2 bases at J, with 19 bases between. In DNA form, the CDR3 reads TGTGCCACCCAGGACAGAGAAAGGGTCACAGATACGCAGTATTTT. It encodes CATQDRERVTDTQYF.

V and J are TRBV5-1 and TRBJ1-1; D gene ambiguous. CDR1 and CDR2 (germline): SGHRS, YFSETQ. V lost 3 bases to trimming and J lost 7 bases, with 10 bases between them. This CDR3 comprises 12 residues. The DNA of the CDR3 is TGCGCCAGCAGCTCAACAGCCCTTGAAGCTTTCTTT. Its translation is CASSSTALEAFF.

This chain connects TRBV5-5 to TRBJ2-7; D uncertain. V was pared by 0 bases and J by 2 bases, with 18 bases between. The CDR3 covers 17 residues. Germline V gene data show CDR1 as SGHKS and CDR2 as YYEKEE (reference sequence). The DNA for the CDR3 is TGTGCCAGCAGCTTGGGCCTCCGCCAGCTATCGCCCTACGAGCAGTACTTC. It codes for CASSLGLRQLSPYEQYF. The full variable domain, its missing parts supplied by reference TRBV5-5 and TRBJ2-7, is DAGVTQSPTHLIKTRGQQVTLRCSPISGHKSVSWYQQVLGQGPQFIFQYYEKEERGRGNFPDRFSARQFPNYSSELNVNALLLGDSALYLCASSLGLRQLSPYEQYFGPGTRLTVT.

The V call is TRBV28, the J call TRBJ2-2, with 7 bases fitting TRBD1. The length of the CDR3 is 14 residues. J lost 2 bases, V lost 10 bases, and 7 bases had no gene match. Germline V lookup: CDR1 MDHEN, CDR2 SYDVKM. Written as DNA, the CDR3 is TGTGCCATCAAGGGGACAGCTAACACCGGGGAGCTGTTTTTT. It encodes CAIKGTANTGELFF.

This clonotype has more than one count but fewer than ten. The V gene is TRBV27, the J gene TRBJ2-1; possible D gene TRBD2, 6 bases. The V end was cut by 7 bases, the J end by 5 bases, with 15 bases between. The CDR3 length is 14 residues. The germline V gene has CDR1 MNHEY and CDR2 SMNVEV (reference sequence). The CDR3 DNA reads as TGTGCCAGCACCCGCTCCGGCGGGAACAATGAGCAGTTCTTC. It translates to CASTRSGGNNEQFF.

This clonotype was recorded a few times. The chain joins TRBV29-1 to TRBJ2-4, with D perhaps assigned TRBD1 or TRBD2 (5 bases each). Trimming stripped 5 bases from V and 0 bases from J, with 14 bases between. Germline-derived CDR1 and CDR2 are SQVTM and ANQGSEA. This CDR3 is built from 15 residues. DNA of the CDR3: TGCAGCGTTTTTGGGACCCGGCTAGCCAAAAACATTCAGTACTTC. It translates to CSVFGTRLAKNIQYF.

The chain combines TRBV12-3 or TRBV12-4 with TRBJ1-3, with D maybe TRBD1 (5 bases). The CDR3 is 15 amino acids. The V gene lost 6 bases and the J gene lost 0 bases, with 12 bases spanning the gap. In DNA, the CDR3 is TGTGCCAGCAGCCGGGACGCGAGCTCTGGAAACACCATATATTTT. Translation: CASSRDASSGNTIYF.

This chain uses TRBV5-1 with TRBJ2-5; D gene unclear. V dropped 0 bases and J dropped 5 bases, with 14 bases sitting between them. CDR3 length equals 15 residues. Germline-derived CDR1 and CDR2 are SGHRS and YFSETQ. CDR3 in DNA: TGCGCCAGCAGCTTGGACGGTCGGGCGACGGAGACCCAGTACTTC. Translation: CASSLDGRATETQYF. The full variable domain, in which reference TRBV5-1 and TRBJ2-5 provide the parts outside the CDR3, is KAGVTQTPRYLIKTRGQQVTLSCSPISGHRSVSWYQQTPGQGLQFLFEYFSETQRNKGNFPGRFSGRQFSNSRSEMNVSTLELGDSALYLCASSLDGRATETQYFGPGTRLLVL.

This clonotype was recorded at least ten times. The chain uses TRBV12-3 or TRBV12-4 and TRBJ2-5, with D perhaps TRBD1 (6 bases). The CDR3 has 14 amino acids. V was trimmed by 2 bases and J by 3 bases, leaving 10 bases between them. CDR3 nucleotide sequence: TGTGCCAGCAGTTTATGGTCAGGGGAAGAGACCCAGTACTTC. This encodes CASSLWSGEETQYF.